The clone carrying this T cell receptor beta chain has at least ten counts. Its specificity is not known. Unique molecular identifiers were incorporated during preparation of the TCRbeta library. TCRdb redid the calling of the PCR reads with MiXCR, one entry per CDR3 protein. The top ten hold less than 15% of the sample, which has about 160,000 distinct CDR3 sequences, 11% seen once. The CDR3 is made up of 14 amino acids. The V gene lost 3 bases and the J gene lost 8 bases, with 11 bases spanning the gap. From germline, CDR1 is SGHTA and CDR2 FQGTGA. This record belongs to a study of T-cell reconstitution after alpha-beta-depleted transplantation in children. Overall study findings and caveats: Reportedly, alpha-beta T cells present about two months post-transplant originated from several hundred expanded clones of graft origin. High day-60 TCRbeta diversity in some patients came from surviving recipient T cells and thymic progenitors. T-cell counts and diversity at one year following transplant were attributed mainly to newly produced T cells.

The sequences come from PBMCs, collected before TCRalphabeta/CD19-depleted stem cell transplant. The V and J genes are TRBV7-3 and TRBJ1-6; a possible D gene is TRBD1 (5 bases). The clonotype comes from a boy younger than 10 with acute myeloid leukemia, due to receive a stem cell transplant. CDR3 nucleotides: TGTGCCAGCAGCTTTGGGGGAGGGGATTCACCCCTCCACTTT. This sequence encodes CASSFGGGDSPLHF.